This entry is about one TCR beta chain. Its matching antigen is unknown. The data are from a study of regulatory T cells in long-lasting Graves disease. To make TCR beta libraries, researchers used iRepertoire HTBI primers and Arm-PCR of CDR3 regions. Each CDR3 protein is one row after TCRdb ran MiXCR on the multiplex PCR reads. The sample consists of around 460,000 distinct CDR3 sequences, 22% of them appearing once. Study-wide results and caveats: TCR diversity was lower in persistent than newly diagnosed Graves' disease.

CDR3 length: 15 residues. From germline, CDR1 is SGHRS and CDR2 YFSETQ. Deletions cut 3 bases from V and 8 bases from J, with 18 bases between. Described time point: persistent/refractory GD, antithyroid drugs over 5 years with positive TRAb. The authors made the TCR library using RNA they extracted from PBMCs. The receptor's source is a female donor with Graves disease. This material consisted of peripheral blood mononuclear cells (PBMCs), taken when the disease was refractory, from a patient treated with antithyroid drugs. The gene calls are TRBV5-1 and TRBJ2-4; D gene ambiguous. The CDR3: CASSSAGDDRDIQYF. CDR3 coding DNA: TGCGCCAGCAGCTCCGCTGGAGATGATCGGGACATTCAGTACTTC. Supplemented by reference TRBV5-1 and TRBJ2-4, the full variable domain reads KAGVTQTPRYLIKTRGQQVTLSCSPISGHRSVSWYQQTPGQGLQFLFEYFSETQRNKGNFPGRFSGRQFSNSRSEMNVSTLELGDSALYLCASSSAGDDRDIQYFGAGTRLSVL.